Shown below are 28 T cell receptor beta chains from a single sample sequenced in a study of shared clonotypes between healthy human individuals. The assay was immunoSEQ multiplex PCR, and TCRdb's table has in-frame clones only and misses some. The sample shows about 2.3 million clones, 85% to 95% of them seen only once. Input material: naive CD4+ T cells from PBMCs. The subset denotes: CD45RA+ positively selected. Receptors originate from a young man in good health. Some clones in this sample may be carry-over from other donors' samples.

The chain uses TRBV4-1 and TRBJ1-5; 7 nucleotides agree with TRBD1. The germline CDR1 and CDR2 sequences are MGHRA and YSYEKL. This CDR3 contains 16 residues. The trim removed 2 bases at V and 7 bases at J, leaving 11 bases unmatched. The CDR3 sequence is CASSQNAGTAGQPQHF. The CDR3 coding sequence is TGCGCCAGCAGCCAAAATGCAGGGACAGCGGGACAGCCCCAGCATTTT.

The CDR3 DNA is TGTGCCAGCAGTCGGGGTAGCGGCTATGGCTACACCTTC. Amino acids: CASSRGSGYGYTF. V is TRBV27 and J is TRBJ1-2, with D unclear. Germline V gene sequence: CDR1 MNHEY, CDR2 SMNVEV (reference sequence). This CDR3 spans 13 amino acids. V gave up 5 bases and J gave up 4 bases, with 11 bases separating them.

J is TRBJ2-1 and V is TRBV9; a weak D match, TRBD2 (7 bases). CDR3 length: 17 residues. Trimming shortened V by 3 bases and J by 7 bases, and 23 bases separated the two germline ends. Germline V gives CDR1 SGDLS, CDR2 YYNGEE. Here the CDR3 reads CASSGWGAGARLNEQFF. The CDR3 bases are TGTGCCAGCAGCGGTTGGGGGGCGGGAGCTCGGTTGAATGAGCAGTTCTTC.

CDR3 in amino acids: CASSQPLREGRGEQYF. CDR3 nucleotide sequence: TGCGCCAGCAGCCAACCTCTGCGGGAGGGCCGGGGCGAGCAGTACTTC. This chain connects TRBV4-1 to TRBJ2-7, with 9 bases fitting TRBD2. Germline lookup yields CDR1 MGHRA and CDR2 YSYEKL. The CDR3 consists of 16 residues. With V trimmed by 2 bases and J by 6 bases, 11 bases remained unmatched.

As for this clone: The same CDR3 is also encoded by other DNA sequences in this sample. The chain links TRBV7-8 to TRBJ1-1; no clear D. V was cut by 1 base and J by 5 bases, with 8 bases left in between. Germline lookup yields CDR1 SGHVS and CDR2 FQNEAQ. The CDR3 has 13 amino acids. Written as DNA, the CDR3 is TGTGCCAGCAGCTTAGGGTTGGGGACTGAAGCTTTCTTT. As protein: CASSLGLGTEAFF.

This clone has a single count. The chain has TRBV7-7 and TRBJ2-5, with 8 bases that match TRBD2. Losses at the gene ends were 1 base for V and 10 bases for J; bases not matched to a gene: 11. CDR3 length: 15 amino acids. Germline V CDR1 and CDR2: SSHAT, FNYEAQ (reference sequence). CDR3 region: CASSLEPLAAGSQYF. The DNA for the CDR3 is TGTGCCAGCAGCTTAGAACCACTAGCGGCGGGGAGCCAGTACTTC.

The chain recombines TRBV5-1 with TRBJ2-2; TRBD2 matches 11 bases. CDR3 length equals 15 residues. Per germline, CDR1 SGHRS and CDR2 YFSETQ. V shed 1 base and J 7 bases; nucleotides not matched to a gene: 3. The CDR3 protein is CASSLTSGRIGELFF. As DNA, the CDR3 is TGCGCCAGCAGCTTGACTAGCGGGAGAATCGGGGAGCTGTTTTTT.

The V and J genes are TRBV19 and TRBJ2-7; 10 nucleotides match TRBD2. The CDR3 runs 15 residues. J was trimmed by 4 bases and V by 4 bases; bases with no gene match: 7. Per germline, CDR1 LNHDA and CDR2 SQIVND (reference sequence). Written as DNA, the CDR3 is TGTGCCAGTAGTAGAGAGCGGGAGGGCCTGTACGAGCAGTACTTC. Its translation is CASSREREGLYEQYF.

Remarks on this clone: This sample includes further DNA sequences coding for the same CDR3. V usage is TRBV5-6 and J usage is TRBJ2-5, with no clear D. Trimming took off 1 base at V and 5 bases at J, with 3 bases between the two ends. Germline V lookup: CDR1 SGHDT, CDR2 YYEEEE. The CDR3 has 11 residues. CDR3 region: CASSLRETQYF. The DNA of the CDR3 is TGTGCCAGCAGCTTGCGCGAGACCCAGTACTTC. The entire variable domain, with the rest obtained from reference TRBV5-6 and TRBJ2-5, is as follows: DAGVTQSPTHLIKTRGQQVTLRCSPKSGHDTVSWYQQALGQGPQFIFQYYEEEERQRGNFPDRFSGHQFPNYSSELNVNALLLGDSALYLCASSLRETQYFGPGTRLLVL.

Of note for this clone: Other nucleotide sequences from this sample produce the same CDR3. This CDR3 reads CASRLGQGAYEQYF. The CDR3 nucleotides read TGTGCCAGCAGACTGGGACAGGGGGCCTACGAGCAGTACTTC. The chain combines TRBV6-5 with TRBJ2-7, with TRBD1 identical over 11 bases. J gave up 2 bases and V 6 bases, and 3 bases lay outside the gene matches. CDR1 is MNHEY, CDR2 SVGAGI, per germline. There are 14 residues in the CDR3.

The rearrangement links TRBV28 to TRBJ1-2, with D unclear. The CDR3 sequence is 12 residues long. CDR1 and CDR2 (germline): MDHEN, SYDVKM. V was pared by 4 bases and J by 13 bases, with 16 bases between. CDR3 amino acids: CASSSGPPVCTF. In nucleotides, the CDR3 is TGTGCCAGCAGTTCGGGCCCCCCGGTATGCACCTTC.

The chain recombines TRBV11-2 with TRBJ1-2; D gene ambiguous. Per germline, CDR1 SGHAT and CDR2 FQNNGV. The germline V and J ends were trimmed by 0 bases and 6 bases, with 8 bases remaining between them. This CDR3 is built from 13 residues. The CDR3 here is CASSLEGRDGYTF. Here the CDR3 DNA reads TGTGCCAGCAGCTTAGAGGGCAGAGATGGCTACACCTTC.

The V call is TRBV7-2, the J call TRBJ2-3, with a weak D call TRBD1 (5 bases). CDR1 is SGHTA, CDR2 FQGNSA, per germline. The CDR3 spans 13 residues. The V end lost 5 bases, the J end lost 4 bases, and 10 bases lay between the germline ends. CDR3 sequence: CASSLMGPDTQYF. The CDR3 region has the DNA TGTGCCAGCAGCCTAATGGGGCCAGATACGCAGTATTTT.

The chain has TRBV28 and TRBJ2-2, with D perhaps matching TRBD2 (5 bases). CDR1 and CDR2 from the germline V gene are MDHEN and SYDVKM. Trimming took 5 bases from V and 6 from J, leaving 13 bases between them. The CDR3 length is 14 residues. The CDR3, as DNA: TGTGCCAGCAGTGGGAACCTGAGGGCCGGGGAGCTGTTTTTT. This encodes CASSGNLRAGELFF.

This rearrangement joins TRBV15 to TRBJ2-2, with D maybe TRBD2 (6 bases). CDR1 and CDR2 from the germline V gene are LNHNV and YYDKDF (reference sequence). This CDR3 is built from 17 residues. Between the trimmed V and J ends, which lost 1 base and 5 bases, there was a span of 17 bases. DNA of the CDR3: TGTGCCACCAGCAGAGGGTCAGGACTACACCAAACCGGGGAGCTGTTTTTT. Translating gives CATSRGSGLHQTGELFF.

Note on this clone: Additional DNA sequences in this sample encode the identical CDR3. The CDR3 sequence: CASSRTGQETQYF. CDR3 nucleotide sequence: TGTGCCAGCAGCCGGACAGGGCAAGAGACCCAGTACTTC. This chain links TRBV7-7 with TRBJ2-5; TRBD1 aligns across 8 bases. The CDR3 runs to 13 residues. From germline, CDR1 is SSHAT and CDR2 FNYEAQ (reference sequence). The trim removed 5 bases at V and 2 bases at J, leaving 1 base unmatched.

The chain joins TRBV5-1 to TRBJ1-3, with unresolved D. The V and J ends lost 0 bases and 8 bases respectively, with 18 bases between them. Germline assignment: CDR1 SGHRS and CDR2 YFSETQ. The CDR3 is 16 residues long. CDR3 sequence: CASSLEGQALSDTIYF. In DNA form, the CDR3 reads TGCGCCAGCAGCTTGGAGGGCCAGGCTCTATCAGACACCATATATTTT.

The V gene is TRBV7-2, the J gene TRBJ2-3, with 7 bases aligning to TRBD2. The CDR3 consists of 15 residues. The V gene's germline CDR1 is SGHTA and CDR2 FQGNSA. Trimming removed 1 base from V and 5 bases from J; junction bases left unmatched: 6. CDR3 DNA sequence: TGTGCCAGCAGCTTAGGTCTAGCGGCCATAGATACGCAGTATTTT. Its translation: CASSLGLAAIDTQYF.

This clone was observed once. The chain couples TRBV15 to TRBJ2-5, with TRBD1 identical over 9 bases. Germline V lookup: CDR1 LNHNV, CDR2 YYDKDF (reference sequence). J was trimmed by 5 bases and V by 0 bases; bases with no gene match: 7. This CDR3 has 16 amino acids. The CDR3 here is CATSRDRDRVLETQYF. The DNA for the CDR3 is TGTGCCACCAGCAGAGATCGGGACAGGGTTTTGGAGACCCAGTACTTC.

This sequence joins TRBV7-6 and TRBJ1-4; TRBD1 agrees at 10 bases. Germline lookup yields CDR1 SGHVS and CDR2 FNYEAQ. The CDR3 is made up of 17 amino acids. The trim removed 1 base at V and 8 bases at J, leaving 10 bases unmatched. CDR3: CASSLGGRGTGDEKLFF. The CDR3, as DNA: TGTGCCAGCAGCTTAGGGGGCCGCGGGACAGGGGACGAAAAACTGTTTTTT.

This clone showed up just once. The sample has other DNA sequences that encode this CDR3 too. This chain connects TRBV18 to TRBJ2-1, with 9 bases fitting TRBD1. CDR1 is KGHSH and CDR2 is LQKENI in the germline V gene. This CDR3 is built from 16 residues. V lost 6 bases and J lost 1; bases outside the gene matches: 7. CDR3 bases: TGTGCCAGCTCGCCTCCGGGACAGGGTTCCTACAATGAGCAGTTCTTC. It yields the protein CASSPPGQGSYNEQFF.

This clone was recorded only once. This chain uses TRBV29-1 with TRBJ1-2, with 8 bases identical to TRBD1. The junction had 9 bases not matched to a gene; V was cut back by 4 bases and J by 8 bases. CDR1 is SQVTM, CDR2 ANQGSEA, per germline. The CDR3 runs to 13 residues. Here the CDR3 reads CSVGGQATSGYTF. In nucleotides, the CDR3 is TGCAGCGTTGGGGGACAGGCGACGTCCGGCTACACCTTC.

V usage is TRBV6-1 and J usage is TRBJ2-5; D not resolved. This CDR3 region has 12 residues. CDR1 is MNHNS and CDR2 is SASEGT in the germline V gene. Trimming stripped 4 bases from V and 4 bases from J, with 7 bases between. The CDR3 nucleotides read TGTGCCAGCAGTGTCGTCGGAGAGACCCAGTACTTC. It is translated as CASSVVGETQYF.

The rearrangement links TRBV9 to TRBJ1-3; TRBD1 is a possible D gene (5 bases). V shed 0 bases and J shed 0 bases, with 13 bases lying between them. Germline V gene data show CDR1 as SGDLS and CDR2 as YYNGEE. This CDR3 region has 17 residues. The CDR3 reads CASSVAWRGNSGNTIYF. DNA of the CDR3: TGTGCCAGCAGCGTAGCCTGGAGGGGCAACTCTGGAAACACCATATATTTT.

This clone was seen a single time. Other DNA sequences of this sample code for an identical CDR3. The chain uses TRBV6-6 and TRBJ2-7, with D unresolved. Deletions cut 0 bases from V and 0 bases from J, with 6 bases between. The CDR3 spans 14 residues. CDR1 and CDR2 (germline): MNHNY, SVGAGI (reference sequence). The CDR3 is CASSYSGYSYEQYF. In DNA form, the CDR3 reads TGTGCCAGCAGTTACTCCGGCTACTCCTACGAGCAGTACTTC.

Comment on this clone: Other nucleotide sequences in the sample specify the same CDR3. The chain joins TRBV30 to TRBJ1-5, with unresolved D. The CDR3 sequence is 15 residues long. Per germline, CDR1 GTSNPN and CDR2 SVGIG (reference sequence). Trimming pared 3 bases from V and 1 base from J, leaving 13 bases between. CDR3 DNA sequence: TGTGCCTGGAGCGACCCTCGTGGCAGCAATCAGCCCCAGCATTTT. Translation gives CAWSDPRGSNQPQHF.

The rearrangement links TRBV5-1 to TRBJ2-7; 10 bases align to TRBD1. The germline V gene encodes CDR1 SGHRS and CDR2 YFSETQ. V lost 0 bases and J lost 3; bases outside the gene matches: 6. CDR3 length: 16 residues. CDR3 protein: CASSLEFRDRGYEQYF. CDR3 nucleotides: TGCGCCAGCAGCTTGGAGTTTCGGGACAGGGGCTACGAGCAGTACTTC.

V gene TRBV18 combines with J gene TRBJ2-2; no definite D call. The germline gives CDR1 KGHSH, CDR2 LQKENI. V was trimmed by 3 bases and J by 4 bases, leaving 12 bases between them. This CDR3 is 15 amino acids long. DNA for the CDR3: TGTGCCAGCTCACCTTGGGCAGAAACCACCGGGGAGCTGTTTTTT. Translated, it gives CASSPWAETTGELFF.